What follows are 29 T cell receptor beta chains derived from one specimen sequenced in a study of graft-versus-host responses after intestinal transplantation. The antigens these receptors bind are not known. Produced via immunoSEQ multiplex PCR; TCRdb's table is partial and in-frame only. The sample shows tens of thousands of clones, 85% to 95% of them seen only once. Material: unstimulated CD4+ T cells sorted from spleen or lymph node cells, obtained before transplant. These receptors were taken from a human donor who was the organ donor for an intestinal transplant.

The gene calls are TRBV7-2 and TRBJ1-1, with a tentative D call TRBD1 (6 bases). V lost 1 base and J 2 bases, leaving 14 bases between the germline ends. The germline CDR1 and CDR2 sequences are SGHTA and FQGNSA. The CDR3 spans 16 residues. The CDR3 is CASSLVGGGVNTEAFF. For the CDR3, the DNA is TGTGCCAGCAGCTTAGTAGGAGGGGGGGTAAACACTGAAGCTTTCTTT.

The chain has TRBV18 and TRBJ2-3; D gene uncertain. Per the germline V gene, CDR1 is KGHSH and CDR2 is LQKENI. V was clipped by 1 base and J by 5 bases, with 7 bases between them. This CDR3 has 13 amino acids. CDR3 DNA sequence: TGTGCCAGCTCACCACGTTCCGAAGATACGCAGTATTTT. Its protein is CASSPRSEDTQYF.

The chain is built from TRBV6-5 and TRBJ1-2; D not certain. V lost 5 bases and J 2 bases, leaving 15 bases between the germline ends. The germline V gene has CDR1 MNHEY and CDR2 SVGAGI. This CDR3 spans 15 amino acids. The CDR3 DNA is TGTGCCAGCAGTGTCGGTTTGGGCGGGAACTATGGCTACACCTTC. As protein: CASSVGLGGNYGYTF.

V is TRBV7-2 and J is TRBJ2-1; TRBD2 matches 13 bases. This CDR3 has 16 amino acids. Unmatched junction bases numbered 4, after V lost 3 bases and J lost 5 bases. Germline V gene sequence: CDR1 SGHTA, CDR2 FQGNSA. CDR3 amino acids: CASSLRLAGGDNEQFF. The CDR3 coding sequence is TGTGCCAGCAGCTTGAGACTAGCGGGGGGCGACAATGAGCAGTTCTTC.

The J gene is TRBJ1-1, the V gene TRBV7-8; 10 bases map to TRBD1. Germline lookup yields CDR1 SGHVS and CDR2 FQNEAQ. CDR3 length: 18 residues. V gave up 2 bases and J gave up 6 bases; unmatched junction bases: 15. Here the CDR3 reads CASSLLPGQGSKRSEAFF. The DNA of the CDR3 is TGTGCCAGCAGCTTACTGCCGGGACAGGGGTCTAAACGCTCTGAAGCTTTCTTT.

For this clone: The junction and the germline gene differ at one end; a read error may be behind it. The CDR3 DNA is TGCAGTGCCCTTAGCAGGGGTAGTTCGGACTTC. Amino acid sequence: CSALSRGSSDF. The chain is built from TRBV20-1 and TRBJ2-4; D possibly corresponds to TRBD1 (6 bases). The germline V gene has CDR1 DFQATT and CDR2 SNEGSKA (reference sequence). This CDR3 has 11 amino acids.

This clone was counted a single time. This chain uses TRBV11-3 with TRBJ2-5, with 10 bases identical to TRBD2. Germline lookup yields CDR1 SGHNT and CDR2 YENEEA. Trimming cost V 5 bases and J 4 bases; bases outside gene matches: 10. The CDR3 is made up of 16 amino acids. The CDR3 loop is CASSIRLAGSVETQYF. The DNA for the CDR3 is TGTGCCAGCAGCATACGACTAGCGGGTTCAGTAGAGACCCAGTACTTC.

This clone showed up just once. The chain recombines TRBV6-5 with TRBJ1-1, with 7 bases that match TRBD1. The length of the CDR3 is 14 residues. Germline CDR1 is MNHEY and CDR2 is SVGAGI. The V and J ends lost 6 bases and 2 bases, in that order; junction bases with no gene match: 6. The CDR3 sequence: CASSRGGINTEAFF. CDR3 coding DNA: TGTGCCAGCAGCAGGGGGGGTATAAACACTGAAGCTTTCTTT.

The chain joins TRBV9 to TRBJ1-2; unclear D gene. Germline V gene sequence: CDR1 SGDLS, CDR2 YYNGEE. Trimming shortened V by 2 bases and J by 3 bases, and 8 bases separated the two germline ends. The CDR3 is 13 residues long. The DNA for the CDR3 is TGTGCCAGCAGCGTTCACGCGGACTATGGCTACACCTTC. Translation gives CASSVHADYGYTF.

V gene TRBV18 combines with J gene TRBJ1-1; D gene uncertain. The CDR3 loop spans 15 amino acids. Trimming shortened V by 2 bases and J by 0 bases, and 10 bases separated the two germline ends. Germline CDR1 KGHSH, CDR2 LQKENI. DNA for the CDR3: TGTGCCAGCTCACCAGCTGCTCTCATGAACACTGAAGCTTTCTTT. It is translated as CASSPAALMNTEAFF.

J is TRBJ2-7 and V is TRBV10-1; TRBD1 matches at 9 bases. The germline V gene encodes CDR1 WNHNN and CDR2 SYGVQD (reference sequence). The CDR3 is 14 amino acids. With 6 bases clipped from V and 4 bases from J, the junction kept 7 bases outside the gene matches. CDR3 DNA: TGCGCCAGCAGCGCCGGGACAGGGAATTACGAGCAGTACTTC. Protein: CASSAGTGNYEQYF.

This chain uses TRBV28 with TRBJ2-5, with 10 positions matching TRBD1. The J segment lost 5 bases and the V segment lost 6 bases, leaving 9 bases of the junction unmatched. Germline CDR1 is MDHEN and CDR2 is SYDVKM. This CDR3 contains 15 residues. CDR3 in DNA: TGTGCCAGCAGGTCCCGACAGGGGGCAGGGGAGACCCAGTACTTC. This gives the protein CASRSRQGAGETQYF.

The CDR3 sequence: CASSLRDYGYTF. In DNA, the CDR3 is TGTGCCAGCTCACTTCGGGACTATGGCTACACCTTC. The gene calls are TRBV18 and TRBJ1-2; D unclear. V lost 4 bases and J lost 3, with 6 bases in between. This CDR3 is built from 12 residues. Germline-derived CDR1 and CDR2 are KGHSH and LQKENI. Based on the CDR3 plus reference TRBV18 and TRBJ1-2, the full variable domain is NAGVMQNPRHLVRRRGQEARLRCSPMKGHSHVYWYRQLPEEGLKFMVYLQKENIIDESGMPKERFSAEFPKEGPSILRIQQVVRGDSAAYFCASSLRDYGYTFGSGTRLTVV.

This chain links TRBV6-1 with TRBJ1-1; no definite D call. The germline V gene encodes CDR1 MNHNS and CDR2 SASEGT. V was pared by 3 bases and J by 1 base, with 9 bases between. The CDR3 sequence is 14 residues long. The CDR3 sequence: CASSDQISNTEAFF. DNA of the CDR3: TGTGCCAGCAGTGACCAAATTTCGAACACTGAAGCTTTCTTT.

This chain connects TRBV18 to TRBJ1-2, with D hard to call. CDR3 size: 14 residues. The V end was cut by 2 bases, the J end by 7 bases, with 14 bases between. Germline CDR1 and CDR2: KGHSH and LQKENI. The CDR3 here is CASSPSMEIIGYTF. CDR3 DNA: TGTGCCAGCTCACCATCGATGGAAATAATTGGCTACACCTTC.

The rearrangement uses TRBV28 and TRBJ1-6; possibly TRBD1 for D (6 bases). Between the trimmed V and J ends, which lost 8 bases and 7 bases, there was a span of 24 bases. The CDR3 length is 17 residues. Germline V CDR1 and CDR2: MDHEN, SYDVKM. Here the CDR3 reads CASLGQGPNPWNSPLHF. CDR3 nucleotide sequence: TGTGCCAGCCTCGGCCAGGGGCCAAACCCTTGGAATTCACCCCTCCACTTT.

On this clone itself: Other DNA sequences in this sample translate to the same CDR3. The J gene is TRBJ2-3, the V gene TRBV6-1, with 10 nucleotides matching TRBD1. The CDR3 runs to 15 residues. Losses at the gene ends were 5 bases for V and 3 bases for J; bases not matched to a gene: 5. Germline V lookup: CDR1 MNHNS, CDR2 SASEGT. This CDR3 reads CASSLDRGGTDTQYF. CDR3 DNA: TGTGCCAGCAGTCTGGACAGGGGGGGAACAGATACGCAGTATTTT.

The V gene is TRBV28, the J gene TRBJ2-3; 9 nucleotides agree with TRBD1. V was clipped by 6 bases and J by 8 bases; unmatched bases: 9. The CDR3 extends over 14 amino acids. CDR1 is MDHEN, CDR2 SYDVKM, per germline. As DNA, the CDR3 is TGTGCCAGCAGGACCACAGGGGGCACGGGTACGCAGTATTTT. It encodes CASRTTGGTGTQYF.

This rearrangement joins TRBV27 to TRBJ2-1; D uncertain. Germline loops: CDR1 MNHEY, CDR2 SMNVEV (reference sequence). CDR3 length: 14 amino acids. V shed 6 bases and J shed 2 bases, with 11 bases lying between them. In DNA form, the CDR3 reads TGTGCCAGCAGCTATAGAATAACCTACAATGAGCAGTTCTTC. Protein product: CASSYRITYNEQFF.

This chain connects TRBV18 to TRBJ2-7; 8 bases map to TRBD1. Germline-derived CDR1 and CDR2 are KGHSH and LQKENI. This CDR3 has 14 amino acids. Trimming took 3 bases from V and 5 from J; bases not matched to a gene: 6. CDR3 residues: CASSPGQGPHEQYF. In DNA form, the CDR3 reads TGTGCCAGCTCACCTGGACAGGGCCCCCACGAGCAGTACTTC. Combining the CDR3 with reference TRBV18 and TRBJ2-7 gives the whole variable domain NAGVMQNPRHLVRRRGQEARLRCSPMKGHSHVYWYRQLPEEGLKFMVYLQKENIIDESGMPKERFSAEFPKEGPSILRIQQVVRGDSAAYFCASSPGQGPHEQYFGPGTRLTVT.

This clone has a single count. The gene calls are TRBV19 and TRBJ1-2; D is ambiguous. The CDR3 has 19 residues. Trimming shortened V by 0 bases and J by 3 bases, and 23 bases separated the two germline ends. Per the germline V gene, CDR1 is LNHDA and CDR2 is SQIVND (reference sequence). Here the CDR3 reads CASSIDRTGEGRVDYGYTF. The CDR3 DNA reads TGTGCCAGTAGTATAGACCGGACCGGGGAAGGAAGAGTGGACTATGGCTACACCTTC.

This clone came up once. The chain couples TRBV28 to TRBJ2-3; D possibly corresponds to TRBD2 (6 bases). CDR1 is MDHEN, CDR2 SYDVKM, per germline. Trimming pared 6 bases from V and 10 bases from J, leaving 17 bases between. The CDR3 is 13 residues long. Here the CDR3 reads CASSIGGWRSQYF. Here the CDR3 DNA reads TGTGCCAGCAGCATCGGGGGATGGAGATCGCAGTATTTT.

The rearrangement uses TRBV6-4 and TRBJ2-1; no clear D gene. CDR3 length: 13 residues. V gave up 3 bases and J gave up 6 bases, with 9 bases separating them. The V gene's germline CDR1 is MRHNA and CDR2 SNTAGT. The CDR3 DNA reads TGTGCCAGCAGTGAAGGGATCTTCAATGAGCAGTTCTTC. Protein: CASSEGIFNEQFF.

CDR3 residues: CASSYSNNSPLHF. DNA of the CDR3: TGTGCCAGCAGTTACAGCAATAATTCACCCCTCCACTTT. The chain joins TRBV6-6 to TRBJ1-6; no definite D call. The germline V and J ends were trimmed by 2 bases and 5 bases, with 4 bases remaining between them. Germline CDR1 is MNHNY and CDR2 is SVGAGI (reference sequence). The CDR3 contains 13 residues.

This chain connects TRBV18 to TRBJ2-5, with D hard to call. Looked up from germline, CDR1 is KGHSH and CDR2 is LQKENI. The CDR3 contains 12 residues. Trimming took 2 bases from V and 1 from J, leaving 2 bases between them. Here the CDR3 DNA reads TGTGCCAGCTCACCAACCCAAGAGACCCAGTACTTC. Amino acid sequence: CASSPTQETQYF.

This clone was seen only once. Here the CDR3 DNA reads TGTGCCAGTAACCGCCCGGGACAGGGTAAGTCCCAGCATTTT. Its protein is CASNRPGQGKSQHF. The chain recombines TRBV19 with TRBJ1-5; 9 positions match TRBD1. V gave up 7 bases and J gave up 11 bases; unmatched junction bases: 12. This CDR3 comprises 14 residues. Germline values: CDR1 LNHDA, CDR2 SQIVND (reference sequence).

This clone was observed once. The CDR3 DNA is TGTGCCAGCTCACCGATTTTACAGGGGGCAGATACGCAGTATTTT. It encodes CASSPILQGADTQYF. The rearrangement joins TRBV18 to TRBJ2-3, with 8 bases matching TRBD1. The germline V gene encodes CDR1 KGHSH and CDR2 LQKENI. The CDR3 loop spans 15 amino acids. After removal of 3 bases from V and 4 bases from J, the junction contained 6 bases not matched to a gene.

The genes are TRBV28 and TRBJ2-1, with 9 bases that match TRBD2. This CDR3 region has 15 residues. Germline V gene lookup returns CDR1 MDHEN and CDR2 SYDVKM. The ends lost 3 bases at V and 7 bases at J; junction bases unmatched: 7. The CDR3 loop is CASSLAGGPLNEQFF. The CDR3 coding sequence is TGTGCCAGCAGTTTGGCGGGGGGGCCGTTGAATGAGCAGTTCTTC.

CDR3 in amino acids: CASSFGPISGNTIYF. The CDR3 bases are TGTGCCAGCAGCTTTGGTCCTATCTCTGGAAACACCATATATTTT. V gene TRBV7-2 combines with J gene TRBJ1-3; no definite D call. Germline lookup yields CDR1 SGHTA and CDR2 FQGNSA. The CDR3 spans 15 residues. The V and J ends lost 3 bases and 0 bases respectively, with 9 bases between them.